These 27 T cell receptor beta chains came from one sample sequenced in a study of CD8 T cells in Susac syndrome. RNA was extracted with the RNeasy kit, and a quantity of roughly 0.45 to 1 ug was reverse transcribed using random hexamers. TCRdb redid the calling of the immunoSEQ multiplex PCR reads with MiXCR, one entry per CDR3 protein. In the table there are 90,000 or so distinct CDR3 sequences, over 85% of which are singletons. Material: CD8+ T cells from PBMCs. Every receptor here comes from a human donor in good health.

The chain is built from TRBV7-6 and TRBJ2-1; D is unresolved. Germline CDR1 reads SGHVS; CDR2 reads FNYEAQ. This CDR3 has 14 amino acids. Trimming took 0 bases from V and 3 from J, leaving 6 bases between them. The CDR3 bases are TGTGCCAGCAGCTTAGCGGCTAGCTACAATGAGCAGTTCTTC. Its protein product is CASSLAASYNEQFF. Full variable domain (outside the CDR3, taken from reference TRBV7-6 and TRBJ2-1): GAGVSQSPRYKVTKRGQDVALRCDPISGHVSLYWYRQALGQGPEFLTYFNYEAQQDKSGLPNDRFSAERPEGSISTLTIQRTEQRDSAMYRCASSLAASYNEQFFGPGTRLTVL.

The chain recombines TRBV5-8 with TRBJ2-2, with D perhaps matching TRBD1 (6 bases). The CDR3 has 14 amino acids. Germline loops: CDR1 SGHTS, CDR2 YDEGEE. Trimming removed 4 bases from V and 2 bases from J, with 9 bases in between. CDR3 residues: CASSTGQNTGELFF. The CDR3 DNA follows: TGTGCCAGCAGCACGGGACAAAACACCGGGGAGCTGTTTTTT.

This chain connects TRBV6-6 to TRBJ2-5; D perhaps matches TRBD1 (5 bases). V was shortened by 6 bases and J by 2 bases, with 10 bases between the two germline ends. Germline V gene lookup returns CDR1 MNHNY and CDR2 SVGAGI (reference sequence). The CDR3 is made up of 13 amino acids. The DNA of the CDR3 is TGTGCCAGCAGGGACAATGCTCAAGAGACCCAGTACTTC. This sequence encodes CASRDNAQETQYF.

V gene TRBV20-1 combines with J gene TRBJ1-2; no clear D. This CDR3 is 14 amino acids long. With 1 base removed from V and 7 bases from J, the gap between germline ends came to 16 bases. Germline-derived CDR1 and CDR2 are DFQATT and SNEGSKA (reference sequence). The CDR3 DNA is TGCAGTGCTAGAGTCCCGGGGAGTAGTTCTGGCTACACCTTC. Protein sequence: CSARVPGSSSGYTF.

The chain has TRBV30 and TRBJ2-7; D gene ambiguous. The CDR3 has 15 amino acids. V lost 2 bases and J lost 4, with 18 bases in between. Germline CDR1 and CDR2: GTSNPN and SVGIG (reference sequence). The CDR3 DNA is TGTGCCTGGAGTTTAGGAGTGCTATCCCAATACGAGCAGTACTTC. This sequence encodes CAWSLGVLSQYEQYF.

As to this clonotype: One end of the junction varies from germline; a read error may be responsible. V usage is TRBV29-1 and J usage is TRBJ1-1; D is unresolved. The CDR3 is made up of 13 amino acids. Germline V gives CDR1 SQVTM, CDR2 ANQGSEA. The CDR3 nucleotides are TGCAGCGTTGAGAACGCAGTGAACACTGAAGCTTCCTTT. This gives the protein CSVENAVNTEASF.

V is TRBV6-2 or TRBV6-3 and J is TRBJ2-7; 9 nucleotides agree with TRBD1. The CDR3 loop spans 16 amino acids. CDR1 and CDR2 (germline): MNHEY, SVGEGT. Trimming cost V 9 bases and J 1 base; bases outside gene matches: 13. CDR3 DNA: TGTGCCAGTCATCCCGTGGGAGGGACAGGGTCCTACGAGCAGTACTTC. Residues: CASHPVGGTGSYEQYF.

Only one count was recorded for this clonotype. The chain couples TRBV7-9 to TRBJ1-5; D is possibly TRBD1 (5 bases). Germline-derived CDR1 and CDR2 are SEHNR and FQNEAQ (reference sequence). The ends were cut back, 4 bases at V and 3 bases at J, with 16 bases in the middle. This CDR3 is 16 amino acids long. The CDR3 here is CASSWGQVGPNQPQHF. The CDR3 DNA reads TGTGCCAGCAGCTGGGGCCAAGTGGGGCCCAATCAGCCCCAGCATTTT.

This chain joins TRBV10-3 and TRBJ1-3; 7 bases agree with TRBD1. Germline V gene lookup returns CDR1 ENHRY and CDR2 SYGVKD. The CDR3 totals 16 residues. The junction had 8 bases not matched to a gene; V was cut back by 6 bases and J by 0 bases. CDR3 nucleotides: TGTGCCATCAGCGACGTGGGACAGTACTCTGGAAACACCATATATTTT. Protein: CAISDVGQYSGNTIYF.

The chain links TRBV13 to TRBJ2-3; 9 bases fit TRBD2. The CDR3 has 15 amino acids. The trim removed 3 bases at V and 5 bases at J, leaving 6 bases unmatched. The germline CDR1 and CDR2 sequences are PRHDT and FYEKMQ (reference sequence). CDR3 amino acids: CASSFGGGAGDTQYF. Written as DNA, the CDR3 is TGTGCCAGCAGCTTTGGCGGGGGGGCTGGAGATACGCAGTATTTT.

This clonotype was seen once. V and J are TRBV7-3 and TRBJ1-1, with a tentative D call TRBD1 (6 bases). The CDR3 spans 16 residues. Between the trimmed V and J ends, which lost 0 bases and 5 bases, there was a span of 16 bases. CDR1 is SGHTA, CDR2 FQGTGA, per germline. The CDR3 region has the DNA TGTGCCAGCAGCTTAACGTTCGGGGGGGCGCGGACTGAAGCTTTCTTT. This encodes CASSLTFGGARTEAFF.

For the CDR3, the DNA is TGTGCCAGCAGTCCCTTGAGCTCCTACGAGCAGTACTTC. Its translation: CASSPLSSYEQYF. This chain connects TRBV27 to TRBJ2-7; the D is unclear. This CDR3 is built from 13 residues. V gave up 5 bases and J gave up 0 bases, with 8 bases separating them. Germline V gene sequence: CDR1 MNHEY, CDR2 SMNVEV (reference sequence).

For the CDR3, the DNA is TGTGCCAGCAGTTACCCCCAGACCCACATGGACGACGAGCAGTACTTC. It yields the protein CASSYPQTHMDDEQYF. This chain connects TRBV6-6 to TRBJ2-7, with D unclear. In germline, CDR1 is MNHNY, CDR2 SVGAGI (reference sequence). The V gene lost 2 bases and the J gene lost 5 bases, with 19 bases spanning the gap. This CDR3 comprises 16 residues.

The chain links TRBV13 to TRBJ2-5; a weak D match, TRBD2 (6 bases). From germline, CDR1 is PRHDT and CDR2 FYEKMQ (reference sequence). This CDR3 is 14 amino acids long. V was shortened by 8 bases and J by 5 bases, with 18 bases between the two germline ends. CDR3 region: CASQTGSNPETQYF. The CDR3 bases are TGTGCCAGCCAAACCGGGAGCAACCCGGAGACCCAGTACTTC.

This chain connects TRBV9 to TRBJ1-2; the D is unclear. From germline, CDR1 is SGDLS and CDR2 YYNGEE. V lost 0 bases to trimming and J lost 4 bases, with 10 bases between them. The length of the CDR3 is 14 residues. The DNA for the CDR3 is TGTGCCAGCAGCGTAGGCGGACCGCTCTATGGCTACACCTTC. It codes for CASSVGGPLYGYTF.

The rearrangement joins TRBV5-1 to TRBJ2-7, with D perhaps TRBD1 (6 bases). The CDR3 runs to 13 residues. V was clipped by 0 bases and J by 6 bases, with 10 bases between them. Germline loops: CDR1 SGHRS, CDR2 YFSETQ. This chain's CDR3 is CASSLEGTPEQYF. The DNA for the CDR3 is TGCGCCAGCAGCTTGGAAGGGACACCCGAGCAGTACTTC. Together with reference TRBV5-1 and TRBJ2-7, the CDR3 gives the full variable domain: KAGVTQTPRYLIKTRGQQVTLSCSPISGHRSVSWYQQTPGQGLQFLFEYFSETQRNKGNFPGRFSGRQFSNSRSEMNVSTLELGDSALYLCASSLEGTPEQYFGPGTRLTVT.

The chain links TRBV20-1 to TRBJ1-2; 7 bases match TRBD1. J lost 6 bases, V lost 6 bases, and 7 bases had no gene match. The length of the CDR3 is 12 residues. Germline CDR1 and CDR2: DFQATT and SNEGSKA (reference sequence). The CDR3, as DNA: TGCAGTGCCCCGACAGGGTATAATGGCTACACCTTC. Encoded protein: CSAPTGYNGYTF.

The chain combines TRBV4-1 with TRBJ1-1; 7 bases are a match to TRBD1. The CDR3 is made up of 15 amino acids. Unmatched junction bases numbered 7, after V lost 4 bases and J lost 2 bases. Germline V gene lookup returns CDR1 MGHRA and CDR2 YSYEKL. The CDR3 region has the DNA TGCGCCAGCAGCCCCCGACAGGGACCAAACACTGAAGCTTTCTTT. It is translated as CASSPRQGPNTEAFF.

This chain links TRBV3-1 with TRBJ2-1; TRBD1 matches 8 bases. Germline CDR1 reads LGHDT; CDR2 reads YNNKEL (reference sequence). V shed 4 bases, J shed 2 bases, and the junction held 7 bases outside the gene matches. CDR3 length: 16 residues. Here the CDR3 reads CASSRDRGAPYNEQFF. DNA of the CDR3: TGTGCCAGCAGCCGAGACAGGGGAGCCCCCTACAATGAGCAGTTCTTC.

This chain uses TRBV5-6 with TRBJ1-5; D unresolved. The CDR3 totals 14 residues. CDR1 is SGHDT, CDR2 YYEEEE, per germline. Trimming pared 0 bases from V and 5 bases from J, leaving 9 bases between. In DNA form, the CDR3 reads TGTGCCAGCAGCTTGGGGGGTCAACATCAGCCCCAGCATTTT. Encoded protein: CASSLGGQHQPQHF.

The chain combines TRBV9 with TRBJ1-2; D remains ambiguous. The CDR3 has 16 residues. V lost 3 bases to trimming and J lost 0 bases, with 15 bases between them. Germline CDR1 is SGDLS and CDR2 is YYNGEE. CDR3 DNA sequence: TGTGCCAGCAGCGGTTCGTACTTGGCCACTAACTATGGCTACACCTTC. It translates to CASSGSYLATNYGYTF.

The count of this clonotype is one. V and J are TRBV20-1 and TRBJ2-1; D perhaps matches TRBD2 (6 bases). Germline CDR1 and CDR2: DFQATT and SNEGSKA (reference sequence). The CDR3 is 14 residues long. The V and J ends lost 5 bases and 1 base respectively, with 12 bases between them. CDR3 protein: CSAPGVESYNEQFF. CDR3 coding DNA: TGCAGTGCTCCGGGGGTGGAGTCCTACAATGAGCAGTTCTTC.

The chain joins TRBV27 to TRBJ1-2; D perhaps matches TRBD1 (5 bases). This CDR3 has 14 residues. Germline values: CDR1 MNHEY, CDR2 SMNVEV (reference sequence). V was cut by 0 bases and J by 2 bases, with 7 bases left in between. CDR3: CASSLSAGNYGYTF. CDR3 nucleotide sequence: TGTGCCAGCAGTTTATCGGCAGGGAACTATGGCTACACCTTC.

The chain uses TRBV3-1 and TRBJ2-5, with 7 positions matching TRBD2. The V and J ends lost 1 base and 4 bases, in that order; junction bases with no gene match: 9. Germline V gene lookup returns CDR1 LGHDT and CDR2 YNNKEL (reference sequence). The CDR3 totals 16 residues. The CDR3 DNA sequence: TGTGCCAGCAGCCAAGCCCCGGGAAGGGAGGGAGAGACCCAGTACTTC. Its translation: CASSQAPGREGETQYF.

This chain links TRBV29-1 with TRBJ1-2, with D uncertain. V was pared by 0 bases and J by 1 base, with 9 bases between. Per the germline V gene, CDR1 is SQVTM and CDR2 is ANQGSEA. This CDR3 contains 14 residues. DNA of the CDR3: TGCAGCGTTGAAGATGGGCGGTTTAACTATGGCTACACCTTC. Amino acids: CSVEDGRFNYGYTF.

This clonotype was counted a single time. The V call is TRBV29-1, the J call TRBJ1-2; 8 nucleotides align to TRBD1. Germline CDR1 and CDR2: SQVTM and ANQGSEA. The CDR3 is made up of 14 amino acids. Trimming removed 1 base from V and 4 bases from J; junction bases left unmatched: 5. Here the CDR3 DNA reads TGCAGCGTTGAAGCCGGACAGGGATTCTATGGCTACACCTTC. Translated, it gives CSVEAGQGFYGYTF.

The V and J genes are TRBV6-4 and TRBJ2-2; tentatively, D is TRBD1 (6 bases). Trimming took 2 bases from V and 7 from J, leaving 14 bases between them. Germline V lookup: CDR1 MRHNA, CDR2 SNTAGT. This CDR3 is built from 15 residues. CDR3 DNA: TGTGCCAGCAGTGACCCCGATGACAGGAACGGGGAGCTGTTTTTT. This sequence encodes CASSDPDDRNGELFF.